This T cell receptor beta chain derives from a study of blood T cells in healthy people across ages. Across the study: Template-switching capture recovered about one barcoded beta molecule per two T cells. Study-wide points: PBMCs left unsorted prevented a conclusive naive versus antigen-experienced comparison.

A remark on this clonotype: The antigen is undetermined.

Whenever a sample was processed, at least 6.5 million PBMCs were isolated. Germline CDR1 is ENHRY and CDR2 is SYGVKD. The CDR3 extends over 15 amino acids. Between the trimmed V and J ends, which lost 0 bases and 5 bases, there was a span of 13 bases. A second PCR of 7 to 11 cycles used a sample-barcoded 5' primer and a J-beta primer mix. Tags on each cDNA molecule came from a template-switch adaptor with 12 random nucleotides. MiXCR was run by TCRdb on the 5' RACE reads, yielding one entry per CDR3 protein. The sample comprises approximately 900,000 distinct CDR3 sequences, roughly 29% of which are singletons, and roughly 10% rests with the top ten. The data were also submitted as part of a second study, on T cells of mothers and their children.

The sequenced sample was blood. The receptor was derived from a woman aged 40 to 55 in good health. The chain carries TRBV10-3 and TRBJ1-2; TRBD1 is a possible D gene (5 bases). In DNA, the CDR3 is TGTGCCATCAGTGAGTCGAGGCAGGGAACTTATGGCTACACCTTC. As protein: CAISESRQGTYGYTF.